The 20 T cell receptor beta chains below come from one sample, sequenced in a study of neurological immune-mediated disorders (dated by TCRdb to about 2019). The library relied on 5' RACE. Sequenced on an Illumina HiSeq 2500. TCRdb passed the public sequencing reads through fastp at Q25 and MiXCR, retaining productive beta sequences. Identical CDR3 protein sequences are pooled into one entry, listed with their most common genes and DNA. This sample has tens of thousands of distinct CDR3 sequences in its table, and around 12% of those were observed once. Clones ranked in the top ten supply about 7.2% of the sample. The sequenced sample was PBMCs. The receptor source for this set is a man in his sixties in good health.

This clonotype was seen many times. The chain carries TRBV7-9 and TRBJ2-7; D might be TRBD2 (6 bases). V was trimmed by 5 bases and J by 10 bases, leaving 9 bases between them. CDR1 is SEHNR and CDR2 is FQNEAQ in the germline V gene (reference sequence). This CDR3 is 10 amino acids long. CDR3 loop: CASSGDSQYF. The DNA for the CDR3 is TGTGCCAGCAGCGGGGACTCACAGTACTTC.

This sequence joins TRBV6-2 or TRBV6-3 and TRBJ1-2; D ambiguous. The V and J ends lost 6 bases and 3 bases respectively, with 14 bases between them. The CDR3 has 14 amino acids. Germline-derived CDR1 and CDR2 are MNHEY and SVGEGT. CDR3 in DNA: TGTGCCAGCAGAATCAGCTGGGATTACTATGGCTACACCTTC. This codes for CASRISWDYYGYTF.

The sample holds many counts of this clonotype. This chain joins TRBV28 and TRBJ1-5, with D unclear. V was cut by 3 bases and J by 3 bases, with 0 bases left in between. The CDR3 has 11 residues. The germline gives CDR1 MDHEN, CDR2 SYDVKM. CDR3 coding DNA: TGTGCCAGCAGTTTCAATCAGCCCCAGCATTTT. As protein: CASSFNQPQHF.

At least ten counts were recorded for this clonotype. The V gene is TRBV7-8, the J gene TRBJ2-3; the match to TRBD2 covers 9 bases. The V gene end was trimmed by 4 bases and the J gene end by 4 bases; junction bases not matched to a gene: 9. The CDR3 runs 16 residues. The germline V gene has CDR1 SGHVS and CDR2 FQNEAQ. The DNA of the CDR3 is TGTGCCAGCAGCTCAGGCCTTACTAGCGGGCCAGATACGCAGTATTTT. It yields the protein CASSSGLTSGPDTQYF.

This rearrangement joins TRBV6-5 to TRBJ1-4; TRBD1 is a possible D gene (5 bases). V gave up 6 bases and J gave up 7 bases, with 15 bases separating them. CDR1 MNHEY and CDR2 SVGAGI come from the germline V gene. CDR3 length: 14 residues. The CDR3 DNA follows: TGTGCCAGCAGCCTGGACACGTCAGGTGAAAAACTGTTTTTT. This encodes CASSLDTSGEKLFF.

This clonotype was found many times. The DNA of the CDR3 is TGCGCCAGCAGCTTTGCGGGGGGTCGGGAAGAGACCCAGTACTTC. Residues: CASSFAGGREETQYF. The gene calls are TRBV5-1 and TRBJ2-5, with 8 bases that match TRBD2. Trimming cost V 2 bases and J 3 bases; bases outside gene matches: 6. The CDR3 runs to 15 residues. The germline V gene encodes CDR1 SGHRS and CDR2 YFSETQ.

The sample holds many counts of this clonotype. This chain links TRBV7-9 with TRBJ1-1; D is ambiguous. The CDR3 contains 12 residues. The V end lost 1 base, the J end lost 7 bases, and 7 bases lay between the germline ends. Germline V lookup: CDR1 SEHNR, CDR2 FQNEAQ (reference sequence). The CDR3 loop is CASSLGSYEAFF. For the CDR3, the DNA is TGTGCCAGCAGCTTAGGATCTTATGAAGCTTTCTTT. The whole variable domain, filled in from reference TRBV7-9 and TRBJ1-1, reads DTGVSQNPRHKITKRGQNVTFRCDPISEHNRLYWYRQTLGQGPEFLTYFQNEAQLEKSRLLSDRFSAERPKGSFSTLEIQRTEQGDSAMYLCASSLGSYEAFFGQGTRLTVV.

This sequence joins TRBV14 and TRBJ2-1, with 11 nucleotides matching TRBD1. Trimming removed 3 bases from V and 9 bases from J; junction bases left unmatched: 7. Germline V gives CDR1 SGHDN, CDR2 FVKESK. The CDR3 sequence is 15 residues long. The CDR3 DNA reads TGTGCCAGCAGCCACTTGGGACAGGGGGGAGGTGAGCAGTTCTTC. It encodes CASSHLGQGGGEQFF.

This clonotype was recorded at least ten times. This rearrangement joins TRBV7-6 to TRBJ1-1; no clear D gene. Germline CDR1 and CDR2: SGHVS and FNYEAQ. The CDR3 consists of 15 residues. V lost 6 bases and J lost 4, with 18 bases in between. CDR3 amino acids: CASSLGRKESTEAFF. CDR3 coding DNA: TGTGCCAGCAGTCTCGGACGGAAGGAGTCCACTGAAGCTTTCTTT.

Concerning this clonotype itself: This may arise from a read error, as a much more abundant clone is one base away. The CDR3 loop reads CASSLGSIEAYEQYF. The CDR3 region has the DNA TGCGCCAGCAGCTTGGGCTCTATCGAAGCCTACGAGCAGTACTTC. The chain carries TRBV5-1 and TRBJ2-7; no clear D. Germline V CDR1 and CDR2: SGHRS, YFSETQ. Trimming pared 0 bases from V and 2 bases from J, leaving 12 bases between. The CDR3 is 15 amino acids.

This clonotype was counted many times. The gene calls are TRBV12-3 or TRBV12-4 and TRBJ2-4; tentative D call: TRBD2 (6 bases). The CDR3 has 16 residues. V was trimmed by 2 bases and J by 1 base, leaving 12 bases between them. CDR3 nucleotide sequence: TGTGCCAGCAGTTTACTTGGGGGGAGGGCCAAAAACATTCAGTACTTC. This codes for CASSLLGGRAKNIQYF.

A note on this clonotype: At one end the junction does not follow the germline gene, possibly because of a read error. The J gene is TRBJ2-1, the V gene TRBV5-1; the D gene is possibly TRBD2 (5 bases). The CDR3 spans 15 residues. CDR1 and CDR2 (germline): SGHRS, YFSETQ. CDR3 DNA sequence: TGCGCCAGCAGCTTGGATGGCCTAGCTCCGGATGAGCACTTCTTC. Translating it yields CASSLDGLAPDEHFF.

This clonotype was seen ten or more times. The genes are TRBV7-2 and TRBJ2-5; TRBD1 aligns across 7 bases. The germline gives CDR1 SGHTA, CDR2 FQGNSA. The CDR3 extends over 13 amino acids. After removal of 2 bases from V and 5 bases from J, the junction contained 2 bases not matched to a gene. The DNA of the CDR3 is TGTGCCAGCAGCTTATCCAGGGGGGAGACCCAGTACTTC. It yields the protein CASSLSRGETQYF.

Many counts were recorded for this clonotype. This rearrangement joins TRBV25-1 to TRBJ2-5, with D possibly being TRBD1 (6 bases). The CDR3 loop spans 15 amino acids. The V end lost 6 bases, the J end lost 0 bases, and 14 bases lay between the germline ends. The V gene's germline CDR1 is MGHDK and CDR2 SYGVNS. The CDR3 region is CASRQGRPYQETQYF. In nucleotides, the CDR3 is TGTGCCAGCAGGCAGGGGAGACCGTACCAAGAGACCCAGTACTTC.

Many counts were recorded for this clonotype. The chain joins TRBV7-8 to TRBJ2-7; D might be TRBD2 (5 bases). Looked up from germline, CDR1 is SGHVS and CDR2 is FQNEAQ. The CDR3 runs 15 residues. V dropped 0 bases and J dropped 1 base, with 10 bases sitting between them. The CDR3 bases are TGTGCCAGCAGCTTAGCTTCCAGGAGGTCCTACGAGCAGTACTTC. The encoded protein is CASSLASRRSYEQYF.

This clonotype was observed many times. V usage is TRBV5-1 and J usage is TRBJ2-2, with TRBD1 as a possible D gene (6 bases). Germline assignment: CDR1 SGHRS and CDR2 YFSETQ. Trimming left V 4 bases short and J 1 base short, with 11 bases between. This CDR3 contains 15 residues. The CDR3 DNA reads TGCGCCAGCAGCCGCGGACAGTGGAACACCGGGGAGCTGTTTTTT. This sequence encodes CASSRGQWNTGELFF.

This clonotype was recorded many times. This sequence joins TRBV5-1 and TRBJ2-5, with no clear D. Germline CDR1 SGHRS, CDR2 YFSETQ. With 2 bases removed from V and 2 bases from J, the gap between germline ends came to 10 bases. The CDR3 has 14 residues. The CDR3 loop reads CASSFLQAQETQYF. CDR3 nucleotide sequence: TGCGCCAGCAGCTTTCTCCAGGCACAAGAGACCCAGTACTTC. Full variable domain (remainder filled in from reference TRBV5-1 and TRBJ2-5): KAGVTQTPRYLIKTRGQQVTLSCSPISGHRSVSWYQQTPGQGLQFLFEYFSETQRNKGNFPGRFSGRQFSNSRSEMNVSTLELGDSALYLCASSFLQAQETQYFGPGTRLLVL.

Ten or more counts support this clonotype. The chain carries TRBV20-1 and TRBJ1-2; perhaps TRBD1 as D (6 bases). The CDR3 has 16 amino acids. V lost 0 bases and J lost 6, with 20 bases in between. The germline V gene encodes CDR1 DFQATT and CDR2 SNEGSKA (reference sequence). The CDR3 is CSAREIRGASRDGYTF. DNA of the CDR3: TGCAGTGCTAGAGAGATACGGGGGGCAAGCAGAGATGGCTACACCTTC.

This clonotype was recorded many times. The rearrangement joins TRBV5-1 to TRBJ2-5, with D unclear. V lost 4 bases and J 5 bases, leaving 12 bases between the germline ends. Germline CDR1 reads SGHRS; CDR2 reads YFSETQ. CDR3 length: 13 residues. In DNA form, the CDR3 reads TGCGCCAGCAGCCGGCAGACTGGTGAGACCCAGTACTTC. Translating it yields CASSRQTGETQYF.

This clonotype was observed many times. The chain links TRBV5-1 to TRBJ1-2, with D possibly matching TRBD1 (6 bases). The germline V gene has CDR1 SGHRS and CDR2 YFSETQ. V shed 2 bases and J shed 5 bases, with 13 bases lying between them. The CDR3 totals 14 residues. The CDR3 sequence: CASSFGGGDYGYTF. The CDR3 DNA follows: TGCGCCAGCAGCTTCGGGGGCGGAGATTATGGCTACACCTTC.